Reported below is one T cell receptor (beta chain). The CDR3 covers 13 residues. The germline V gene encodes CDR1 SNHLY and CDR2 FYNNEI. V was pared by 7 bases and J by 9 bases, with 9 bases of the junction left unmatched. Deep-level running was used for the assay. Measured with immunoSEQ multiplex PCR; TCRdb has only the in-frame clones, and not every one. The repertoire holds about 450,000 clones, with about 80% as singletons. The entry originates in a study of shared clonotypes between healthy human individuals. This TCR was recovered from a woman between 40 and 50 years old in good health. Some clones in this sample may be carry-over from other donors' samples. The sequenced sample was PBMCs. This chain connects TRBV2 to TRBJ2-4; 7 positions agree with TRBD2. Written as DNA, the CDR3 is TGTGCCAGCATCCGGGAGGCCGACCGCATTCAGTACTTC. It specifies CASIREADRIQYF.